Below are 12 T cell receptor beta chains sequenced from a single sample in a study of blood T cells in healthy people across ages (dated by TCRdb to about 2015). The library was built by means of 5' RACE. Instrument used: Illumina HiSeq 2500. A second PCR of roughly 6 to 11 cycles was run with a J-beta primer mix and a sample-barcoded 5' primer. TCRdb reprocessing: public reads trimmed at Q25 with fastp, clones called with MiXCR, in-frame beta chains kept. Rows are unified per CDR3 protein, each entry keeping the most common DNA and genes. The sample has about 730,000 distinct CDR3 sequences on record, approximately 39% of them singletons. Of the sample, approximately 22% falls within the top ten clones. The sample consisted of blood. Source of these receptors: a woman in her sixties or seventies in good health.

This clonotype turned up a few times. The chain is built from TRBV7-6 and TRBJ1-5; unclear D gene. The CDR3 is 14 residues long. With 1 base removed from V and 3 bases from J, the gap between germline ends came to 7 bases. CDR1 is SGHVS and CDR2 is FNYEAQ in the germline V gene. Here the CDR3 DNA reads TGTGCCAGCAGCTTAGTCCCATACAATCAGCCCCAGCATTTT. Its translation is CASSLVPYNQPQHF.

This clonotype was picked up a small number of times. This chain uses TRBV20-1 with TRBJ2-5, with D perhaps matching TRBD1 (7 bases). CDR1 and CDR2 (germline): DFQATT, SNEGSKA (reference sequence). The V and J ends lost 6 bases and 11 bases respectively, with 22 bases between them. The CDR3 extends over 13 amino acids. The chain's CDR3 is CSAAGQPLYEQYF. The CDR3 bases are TGCAGTGCCGCGGGACAGCCCCTATATGAGCAGTACTTC.

V gene TRBV4-3 combines with J gene TRBJ2-1, with 12 positions matching TRBD1. CDR3 length equals 18 residues. Germline V gene lookup returns CDR1 LGHNA and CDR2 YSLEER. V lost 0 bases to trimming and J lost 6 bases; unmatched junction nucleotides: 9. In nucleotides, the CDR3 is TGCGCCAGCAGCCAAGATGTGGGACAGGGGGCGGAGAGCAATGAGCAGTTCTTC. Its translation is CASSQDVGQGAESNEQFF.

The chain joins TRBV6-2 or TRBV6-3 to TRBJ2-3, with TRBD2 matching over 11 bases. The germline CDR1 and CDR2 sequences are MNHEY and SVGEGT. This CDR3 has 17 amino acids. Germline trimming cut 5 bases from V and 6 bases from J; bases unmatched to any gene: 13. CDR3 nucleotide sequence: TGTGCCAGCAGTCCATTACTAGCGGGGGCCGTCGGGGATACGCAGTATTTT. Its translation: CASSPLLAGAVGDTQYF.

In its sample, this clonotype was seen a few times. The rearrangement joins TRBV12-3 or TRBV12-4 to TRBJ2-1, with 10 bases matching TRBD2. The ends lost 5 bases at V and 9 bases at J; junction bases unmatched: 10. This CDR3 has 15 amino acids. CDR3 protein: CASSPGGLAYGEQFF. DNA for the CDR3: TGTGCCAGCAGTCCTGGGGGACTAGCGTATGGTGAGCAGTTCTTC.

This chain links TRBV5-1 with TRBJ1-1; perhaps TRBD1 as D (5 bases). Germline assignment: CDR1 SGHRS and CDR2 YFSETQ. The CDR3 totals 14 residues. V was pared by 5 bases and J by 8 bases, with 19 bases between. The CDR3 DNA reads as TGCGCCAGCAGTGCGGGGCAGCCTTCCCCCGAAGCTTTCTTT. This sequence encodes CASSAGQPSPEAFF. Full variable domain (outside the CDR3, taken from reference TRBV5-1 and TRBJ1-1): KAGVTQTPRYLIKTRGQQVTLSCSPISGHRSVSWYQQTPGQGLQFLFEYFSETQRNKGNFPGRFSGRQFSNSRSEMNVSTLELGDSALYLCASSAGQPSPEAFFGQGTRLTVV.

This chain uses TRBV20-1 with TRBJ2-5; 12 nucleotides align to TRBD2. The CDR3 runs to 16 residues. Germline V gene data show CDR1 as DFQATT and CDR2 as SNEGSKA (reference sequence). V shed 5 bases and J 2 bases; nucleotides not matched to a gene: 9. CDR3 loop: CSAGLLAGGLQETQYF. CDR3 nucleotide sequence: TGCAGTGCTGGACTACTAGCGGGGGGACTGCAAGAGACCCAGTACTTC.

Concerning this clonotype itself: At one end the junction does not follow the germline gene, possibly because of a read error. V is TRBV20-1 and J is TRBJ1-5; TRBD1 matches 10 bases. The CDR3 runs to 14 residues. Germline-derived CDR1 and CDR2 are DFQATT and SNEGSKA (reference sequence). The CDR3 nucleotides read TGCAGTGTTAGAGACAGGGGGCTTGATCAGCCCCAGCATTTT. Protein: CSVRDRGLDQPQHF.

This clonotype was picked up a small number of times. This chain links TRBV4-1 with TRBJ2-5; 9 bases are shared with TRBD2. Trimming removed 7 bases from V and 3 bases from J; junction bases left unmatched: 6. This CDR3 spans 14 amino acids. Germline loops: CDR1 MGHRA, CDR2 YSYEKL. CDR3 in amino acids: CASKAGGQEETQYF. In nucleotides, the CDR3 is TGCGCCAGCAAGGCGGGGGGGCAGGAAGAGACCCAGTACTTC.

The genes are TRBV20-1 and TRBJ2-3; 7 positions match TRBD2. The V and J ends lost 2 bases and 5 bases, in that order; junction bases with no gene match: 22. CDR1 DFQATT and CDR2 SNEGSKA come from the germline V gene (reference sequence). The length of the CDR3 is 19 residues. CDR3 region: CSARSLASQEGGRGDTQYF. CDR3 DNA: TGCAGTGCTAGATCGCTAGCGAGCCAAGAGGGAGGGAGGGGAGATACGCAGTATTTT.

The rearrangement uses TRBV4-2 and TRBJ1-5; D ambiguous. The CDR3 has 18 residues. Germline V lookup: CDR1 LGHNA, CDR2 YNFKEQ. The V end was cut by 4 bases, the J end by 1 base, with 20 bases between. The CDR3 DNA is TGTGCCAGCAGCCGACAACCCCCCGGCCGCCTAAGCAATCAGCCCCAGCATTTT. As protein: CASSRQPPGRLSNQPQHF.

CDR3 in DNA: TGCAGTGTCAGTTCCGGGGCGGGTACAGATACGCAGTATTTT. It encodes CSVSSGAGTDTQYF. The chain recombines TRBV20-1 with TRBJ2-3; D may match TRBD1 or TRBD2 (5 bases each). CDR3 length: 14 residues. V gave up 7 bases and J gave up 3 bases, with 17 bases separating them. Germline V CDR1 and CDR2: DFQATT, SNEGSKA (reference sequence).